The subject of this entry is one TCR beta chain. Germline V gene sequence: CDR1 LNHNV, CDR2 YYDKDF (reference sequence). V was shortened by 0 bases and J by 2 bases, with 11 bases between the two germline ends. The CDR3 is made up of 15 amino acids. This sample was taken from a study of blood T cell repertoires in COVID-19. Study-wide context: Collection of acute and convalescent COVID-19 samples took place in the United States, Italy and Spain. In each case, the material was cDNA or gDNA derived from T cells, B-cell-depleted T cells, or PBMCs.

The authors' processing: Estimation of nucleated cell counts relied on the amplification of reference gene primers. TCRdb keeps only in-frame clones here, not all; method: immunoSEQ multiplex PCR. The V and J calls and clone size are taken from that table; D and trimming were inferred from the DNA. The table includes about 150,000 clones, just under 85% detected once. Researchers sorted participants into cohorts using their self-reported clinical history. V gene TRBV15 combines with J gene TRBJ2-7; no definite D call. The TCR was taken from a woman between 40 and 50 years old who had recovered from COVID-19. The sequencing sample was made of PBMCs or T cells enriched from blood (not recorded which). The CDR3: CATSRDGSGTYEQYF. CDR3 DNA: TGTGCCACCAGCAGAGATGGGTCGGGTACCTACGAGCAGTACTTC.